This T cell receptor (beta chain) was identified in a study of T cell changes during pregnancy in multiple sclerosis. V was clipped by 3 bases and J by 3 bases; unmatched bases: 4. This CDR3 comprises 14 residues. Germline V CDR1 and CDR2: SQVTM, ANQGSEA. Libraries were prepared by immunoSEQ multiplex PCR; TCRdb keeps only in-frame clonotypes and omits some of them. The repertoire consists of just over 15,000 clones, with 83% occurring once and the leading ten covering 17%. The sequence derives from a female donor in good health, enrolled as a control in a pregnancy study. The input for sequencing was CD8+ T cells from peripheral blood mononuclear cells, taken after pregnancy. V usage is TRBV29-1 and J usage is TRBJ1-2, with TRBD1 matching over 10 bases. CDR3 loop: CSVETGGADYGYTF. The CDR3 bases are TGCAGCGTTGAGACAGGGGGCGCAGACTATGGCTACACCTTC. The entire variable domain, with the rest obtained from reference TRBV29-1 and TRBJ1-2, is as follows: SAVISQKPSRDICQRGTSLTIQCQVDSQVTMMFWYRQQPGQSLTLIATANQGSEATYESGFVIDKFPISRPNLTFSTLTVSNMSPEDSSIYLCSVETGGADYGYTFGSGTRLTVV.